One and the same sample provided the 20 T cell receptor beta chains below, sequenced in a study of Ad26.COV2.S vaccination and SARS-CoV-2 variants. The treatment: around 19 received Ad26.COV2.S at low or high dose, single or two shots; 5 received placebo; per-sample allocation not given. Sampling took place 63 days after the first vaccine or placebo injection. The table came from immunoSEQ multiplex PCR; TCRdb's copy has only in-frame clones and leaves some out. The data hold 300,000 to 350,000 clones, with about 90% observed a single time. The material sequenced was peripheral blood, taken in a trial of Ad26.COV2.S vaccine versus placebo. Source of these receptors: a person between 18 and 60 years old who received the Ad26.COV2.S COVID-19 vaccine or a placebo.

This chain joins TRBV4-3 and TRBJ1-1, with D uncertain. Trimming shortened V by 4 bases and J by 1 base, and 10 bases separated the two germline ends. The CDR3 contains 14 residues. Per the germline V gene, CDR1 is LGHNA and CDR2 is YSLEER. The CDR3 coding sequence is TGCGCCAGCAGCCCTATAGGAGGGAACACTGAAGCTTTCTTT. It is translated as CASSPIGGNTEAFF.

The CDR3 sequence: CASSLATGTGVYEQYF. The CDR3 DNA sequence: TGTGCCAGCAGCTTAGCGACCGGGACAGGGGTCTACGAGCAGTACTTC. The V call is TRBV7-9, the J call TRBJ2-7, with 10 bases aligning to TRBD1. CDR1 is SEHNR, CDR2 FQNEAQ, per germline (reference sequence). Trimming cost V 0 bases and J 3 bases; bases outside gene matches: 5. CDR3 size: 16 residues.

The chain combines TRBV5-4 with TRBJ2-3; unclear D gene. Germline CDR1 is SGHNT and CDR2 is YYREEE (reference sequence). Deletions cut 3 bases from V and 6 bases from J, with 11 bases between. The CDR3 has 13 amino acids. The CDR3 sequence: CASSSFGLDTQYF. CDR3 DNA sequence: TGTGCCAGCAGCTCCTTTGGGCTCGATACGCAGTATTTT.

This clone occurred once. The J gene is TRBJ2-3, the V gene TRBV19; a possible D gene is TRBD2 (6 bases). CDR3 length: 15 amino acids. Per germline, CDR1 LNHDA and CDR2 SQIVND (reference sequence). The V and J ends lost 4 bases and 6 bases respectively, with 17 bases between them. The CDR3 loop reads CASSTPGLGPDTQYF. Here the CDR3 DNA reads TGTGCCAGTAGTACTCCGGGACTGGGGCCGGATACGCAGTATTTT.

The chain links TRBV6-2 or TRBV6-3 to TRBJ2-7; 8 bases fit TRBD1. The CDR3 is 16 residues long. V lost 0 bases, J lost 3 bases, and 7 bases stayed unmatched. Germline assignment: CDR1 MNHEY and CDR2 SVGEGT. CDR3 bases: TGTGCCAGCAGTTACTCGATGATCACAGGGGGCTACGAGCAGTACGTC. Translated: CASSYSMITGGYEQYV.

The CDR3 loop is CASSVMIAGDEQFF. The CDR3 nucleotides are TGCGCCAGCAGCGTTATGATAGCGGGCGATGAGCAGTTCTTC. The genes are TRBV5-1 and TRBJ2-1; TRBD2 agrees at 7 bases. The CDR3 contains 14 residues. Germline trimming cut 4 bases from V and 8 bases from J; bases unmatched to any gene: 9. Germline-derived CDR1 and CDR2 are SGHRS and YFSETQ.

Concerning this clone: The sample contains more than one DNA sequence encoding this CDR3. The chain joins TRBV6-5 to TRBJ1-1, with D unresolved. CDR1 is MNHEY, CDR2 SVGAGI, per germline. The length of the CDR3 is 13 residues. The V end was cut by 5 bases, the J end by 1 base, with 8 bases between. CDR3 nucleotides: TGTGCCAGCAGTCGGACCGCGAACACTGAAGCTTTCTTT. Encoded protein: CASSRTANTEAFF.

In its sample, this clone was seen once. The chain has TRBV18 and TRBJ2-4; D uncertain. The CDR3 is 15 residues long. The germline V gene encodes CDR1 KGHSH and CDR2 LQKENI. The V end lost 5 bases, the J end lost 0 bases, and 11 bases lay between the germline ends. CDR3 sequence: CASSNTTGAKNIQYF. CDR3 sequence (DNA): TGTGCCAGCTCAAACACGACGGGAGCCAAAAACATTCAGTACTTC.

The J gene is TRBJ2-7, the V gene TRBV5-4; no clear D. V lost 1 base to trimming and J lost 5 bases, with 4 bases between them. Germline loops: CDR1 SGHNT, CDR2 YYREEE (reference sequence). The CDR3 totals 11 residues. The CDR3 DNA follows: TGTGCCAGCAGCTTGATCGACGAGCAGTACTTC. It yields the protein CASSLIDEQYF.

The genes are TRBV6-2 or TRBV6-3 and TRBJ2-5; the D gene is possibly TRBD2 (7 bases). Germline V gene lookup returns CDR1 MNHEY and CDR2 SVGEGT. Trimming removed 2 bases from V and 2 bases from J, with 18 bases in between. CDR3 length: 17 residues. The CDR3 bases are TGTGCCAGCAGTTACCTACTAGGGGGGGGCAGACAAGAGACCCAGTACTTC. It specifies CASSYLLGGGRQETQYF.

This clone was seen a single time. This chain links TRBV29-1 with TRBJ2-1; 8 positions match TRBD2. Germline trimming cut 1 base from V and 9 bases from J; bases unmatched to any gene: 11. This CDR3 is 15 amino acids long. Germline CDR1 and CDR2: SQVTM and ANQGSEA. CDR3 protein: CSVEVAERELAEQFF. The CDR3 DNA reads TGCAGCGTTGAAGTCGCCGAGCGGGAGTTAGCTGAGCAGTTCTTC.

V gene TRBV5-4 combines with J gene TRBJ1-2; 7 nucleotides match TRBD1. The germline CDR1 and CDR2 sequences are SGHNT and YYREEE (reference sequence). The CDR3 consists of 15 residues. With V trimmed by 4 bases and J by 8 bases, 14 bases remained unmatched. The CDR3 loop is CASSLGQVPTQGYTF. CDR3 DNA sequence: TGTGCCAGCAGCCTCGGACAGGTTCCTACCCAGGGCTACACCTTC.

The chain joins TRBV12-3 or TRBV12-4 to TRBJ2-5; TRBD2 matches 9 bases. J gave up 9 bases and V 5 bases, and 7 bases lay outside the gene matches. The CDR3 length is 13 residues. The CDR3, as DNA: TGTGCCAGCAGTGAATTGAGCGGGGGGTCCCAGTACTTC. Its translation is CASSELSGGSQYF.

This clone was observed a single time. The chain has TRBV24-1 and TRBJ2-6, with 7 bases lining up with TRBD2. The germline gives CDR1 KGHDR, CDR2 SFDVKD. V lost 4 bases and J lost 2; bases outside the gene matches: 1. CDR3 length equals 15 residues. CDR3 region: CATSEGGTGANVLTF. The CDR3 region has the DNA TGTGCCACCAGTGAGGGGGGGACTGGGGCCAACGTCCTGACTTTC.

This rearrangement joins TRBV9 to TRBJ2-1; no reliable D call. V lost 2 bases to trimming and J lost 5 bases, with 17 bases between them. Germline-derived CDR1 and CDR2 are SGDLS and YYNGEE. This CDR3 is 16 amino acids long. CDR3 DNA sequence: TGTGCCAGCAGCGTTTCAGCCAGTATGAAGAACAATGAGCAGTTCTTC. Translated, it gives CASSVSASMKNNEQFF.

About this clone itself: This same CDR3 is encoded by further DNA sequences in the sample. V is TRBV30 and J is TRBJ1-3, with no clear D. This CDR3 spans 12 amino acids. Deletions cut 5 bases from V and 1 base from J, with 6 bases between. Germline loops: CDR1 GTSNPN, CDR2 SVGIG (reference sequence). CDR3 DNA sequence: TGTGCCTGGTCGGGATCTGGAAACACCATATATTTT. This translates into CAWSGSGNTIYF. The whole variable domain, remainder taken from reference TRBV30 and TRBJ1-3, is SQTIHQWPATLVQPVGSPLSLECTVEGTSNPNLYWYRQAAGRGLQLLFYSVGIGQISSEVPQNLSASRPQDRQFILSSKKLLLSDSGFYLCAWSGSGNTIYFGEGSWLTVV.

V gene TRBV18 combines with J gene TRBJ2-1; 8 positions agree with TRBD2. The CDR3 covers 16 residues. Germline-derived CDR1 and CDR2 are KGHSH and LQKENI. Germline trimming cut 4 bases from V and 3 bases from J; bases unmatched to any gene: 8. The CDR3 loop reads CASSRLLAGSYNEQFF. The CDR3 nucleotides are TGTGCCAGCTCACGACTATTAGCGGGAAGCTACAATGAGCAGTTCTTC.

The count of this clone is one. This chain links TRBV29-1 with TRBJ2-1; D possibly corresponds to TRBD2 (6 bases). Trimming removed 7 bases at V and 2 bases at J, with 12 bases between. Germline values: CDR1 SQVTM, CDR2 ANQGSEA. There are 13 residues in the CDR3. DNA for the CDR3: TGCAGCGCCGGGGGTCGCGCCTACAATGAGCAGTTCTTC. Translating gives CSAGGRAYNEQFF.

The V and J genes are TRBV9 and TRBJ1-6, with D perhaps matching TRBD1 (5 bases). The CDR3 runs 17 residues. The V and J ends lost 3 bases and 2 bases respectively, with 15 bases between them. CDR1 is SGDLS, CDR2 YYNGEE, per germline. In nucleotides, the CDR3 is TGTGCCAGCAGCGCCGGGGAGGGGTCCCCCTATAATTCACCCCTCCACTTT. Translated: CASSAGEGSPYNSPLHF.

The chain couples TRBV19 to TRBJ1-2; no definite D call. Germline loops: CDR1 LNHDA, CDR2 SQIVND (reference sequence). Trimming removed 2 bases from V and 0 bases from J, with 16 bases in between. This CDR3 is built from 17 residues. The CDR3 here is CASSITRGGKANYGYTF. CDR3 DNA: TGTGCCAGTAGTATAACCCGCGGAGGGAAAGCTAACTATGGCTACACCTTC.